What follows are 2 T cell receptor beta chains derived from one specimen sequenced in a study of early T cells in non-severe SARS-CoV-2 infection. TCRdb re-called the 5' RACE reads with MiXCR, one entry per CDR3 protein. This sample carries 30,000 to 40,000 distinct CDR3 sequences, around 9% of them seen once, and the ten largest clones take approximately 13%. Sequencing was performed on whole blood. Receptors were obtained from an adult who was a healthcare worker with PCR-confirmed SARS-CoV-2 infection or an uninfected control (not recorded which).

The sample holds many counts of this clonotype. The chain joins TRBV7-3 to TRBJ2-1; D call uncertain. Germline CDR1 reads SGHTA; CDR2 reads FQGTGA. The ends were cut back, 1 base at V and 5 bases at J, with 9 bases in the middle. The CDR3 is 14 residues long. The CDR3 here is CASSLNRADNEQFF. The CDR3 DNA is TGTGCCAGCAGCTTAAACCGGGCCGACAATGAGCAGTTCTTC.

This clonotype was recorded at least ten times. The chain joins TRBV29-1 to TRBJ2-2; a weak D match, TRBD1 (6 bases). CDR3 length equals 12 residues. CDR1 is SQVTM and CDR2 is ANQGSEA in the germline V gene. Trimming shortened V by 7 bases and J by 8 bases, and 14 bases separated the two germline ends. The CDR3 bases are TGCAGCGCTACCCACAGGGAGGGGGAGCTGTTTTTT. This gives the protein CSATHREGELFF.